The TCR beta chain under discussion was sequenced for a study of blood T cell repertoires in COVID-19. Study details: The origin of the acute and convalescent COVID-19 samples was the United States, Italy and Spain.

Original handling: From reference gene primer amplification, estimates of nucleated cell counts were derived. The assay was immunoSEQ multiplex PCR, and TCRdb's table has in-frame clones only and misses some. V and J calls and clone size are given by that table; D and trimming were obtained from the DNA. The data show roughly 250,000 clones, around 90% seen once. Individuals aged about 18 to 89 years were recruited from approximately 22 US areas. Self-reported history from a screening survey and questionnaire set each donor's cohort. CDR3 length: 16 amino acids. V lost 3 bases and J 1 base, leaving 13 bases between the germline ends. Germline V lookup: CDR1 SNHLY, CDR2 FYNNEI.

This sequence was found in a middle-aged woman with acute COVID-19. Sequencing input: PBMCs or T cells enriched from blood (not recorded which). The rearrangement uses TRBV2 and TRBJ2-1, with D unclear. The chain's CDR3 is CASSDLGSLSYNEQFF. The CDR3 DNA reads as TGTGCCAGCAGTGATCTTGGCTCCCTTTCCTACAATGAGCAGTTCTTC. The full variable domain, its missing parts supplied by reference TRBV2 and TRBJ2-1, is EPEVTQTPSHQVTQMGQEVILRCVPISNHLYFYWYRQILGQKVEFLVSFYNNEISEKSEIFDDQFSVERPDGSNFTLKIRSTKLEDSAMYFCASSDLGSLSYNEQFFGPGTRLTVL.